This T cell receptor (beta chain) derives from a study of T cell repertoires in cytomegalovirus infection. Overall study context: Public TCR beta signature analysis indicated the presence of both CMV infection and matching HLA type.

There are many counts of this clonotype. Its antigen is undetermined. The length of the CDR3 is 13 residues. Per germline, CDR1 SGHNT and CDR2 YENEEA. Trimming left V 3 bases short and J 5 bases short, with 7 bases between. TCRdb redid the calling of the reads with MiXCR, one entry per CDR3 protein. Among tens of thousands of distinct CDR3 sequences listed, around 21% were seen once. The genes are TRBV11-3 and TRBJ1-4; D is perhaps TRBD1 (5 bases). The receptor was derived from a human donor in good health (CMV status not recorded). Some clones in this sample may be carry-over from other donors' samples. The material sequenced was CD8+ T cells from cultured PBMCs, taken from culture after CMV antigen stimulation. CDR3 in DNA: TGTGCCAGCAGCTTTCGGGGGAATGAAAAACTGTTTTTT. Protein sequence: CASSFRGNEKLFF.